This TCR beta chain emerged from a study of PD-L1 blockade in urothelial cancer. Study-level information: Blood analysis was done at 3 weeks (second dose) and 6 weeks after treatment began. The study recovered a median of roughly 140,000 T cells per blood sample. Study observations and caveats: In blood sampled pretreatment, TCR clonality below the median predicted better survival.

This CDR3 comprises 13 residues. Trimming removed 4 bases from V and 8 bases from J, with 12 bases in between. CDR1 and CDR2 (germline): MNHNS, SASEGT. Libraries were prepared by immunoSEQ multiplex PCR; TCRdb keeps only in-frame clonotypes and omits some of them. The sample consists of about 38,000 clones, 75% to 95% of them appearing once. Comments on this clone: As yet, its antigen is unknown.

Anywhere from 1 to 8 samples came from each patient, spanning pretreatment and on-treatment. The clonotype was recovered from a man between 65 and 85 years old with urothelial cancer. V and J are TRBV6-1 and TRBJ2-1, with TRBD1 as a possible D gene (6 bases). This specimen consisted of PBMCs, obtained around atezolizumab (anti-PD-L1) treatment. CDR3 in amino acids: CASSAGTFYEQFF. CDR3 in DNA: TGTGCCAGCAGTGCCGGGACATTCTATGAGCAGTTCTTC.